The clone carrying this T cell receptor (beta chain) was observed once. The authors' processing: The authors estimated nucleated cell counts from reference gene primer amplification. Assay: immunoSEQ multiplex PCR; the TCRdb copy retains only in-frame clones and omits some. The D gene and trimming were derived from the DNA, and the V and J assignments and clone size from that table. This sample has around 130,000 clones; about 80% occur once, and the top ten carry approximately 12%. This record comes from a study of blood T cell repertoires in COVID-19. Overall study context: Sample material is recorded as cDNA or gDNA derived from T cells, B-cell-depleted T cells, or PBMCs.

Trimming cost V 5 bases and J 11 bases, with 15 bases left between them. The germline V gene encodes CDR1 SEHNR and CDR2 FQNEAQ (reference sequence). This CDR3 has 13 amino acids. This chain links TRBV7-9 with TRBJ1-4, with D hard to call. The sequence was collected from a woman aged 60-75 years with acute or convalescent COVID-19. What was sequenced was peripheral blood. The CDR3 loop is CASSAPGRPKLFF. The CDR3 coding sequence is TGTGCCAGCAGCGCCCCAGGCCGGCCTAAACTGTTTTTT.